Shown below are 30 T cell receptor beta chains from a single sample sequenced in a study of molecular identifiers for immune sequencing clone quantification. TCRdb reprocessed the PCR reads via MiXCR and lists one record per CDR3 protein. This sample has more than 250,000 distinct CDR3 sequences; 20% to 25% occur once, and the top ten carry over 0.7%. The sample consisted of naive CD8+ T cells from blood, with Jurkat cell RNA spiked in. Subset specified: FACS-sorted CD8+CD4-CCR7+CD45RA+ naive T cells. These TCRs come from a human donor in good health. Some libraries in this study had Jurkat cell RNA spiked in.

This clonotype was observed at least ten times. The J gene is TRBJ2-7, the V gene TRBV28, with 7 bases matching TRBD1. CDR1 is MDHEN, CDR2 SYDVKM, per germline. Unmatched junction bases numbered 4, after V lost 6 bases and J lost 2 bases. The CDR3 is made up of 13 amino acids. CDR3 in DNA: TGTGCCAGCAGGCCGGGACAGACCTACGAGCAGTACTTC. Amino acid sequence: CASRPGQTYEQYF.

The chain employs TRBV15 and TRBJ2-1; D is possibly TRBD2 (5 bases). Trimming removed 0 bases at V and 8 bases at J, with 11 bases between. Germline V CDR1 and CDR2: LNHNV, YYDKDF (reference sequence). This CDR3 contains 14 residues. The CDR3 sequence: CATSRDRGYDEQFF. CDR3 sequence (DNA): TGTGCCACCAGCAGAGATCGAGGGTACGATGAGCAGTTCTTC. The full variable domain, completed using reference TRBV15 and TRBJ2-1, is DAMVIQNPRYQVTQFGKPVTLSCSQTLNHNVMYWYQQKSSQAPKLLFHYYDKDFNNEADTPDNFQSRRPNTSFCFLDIRSPGLGDTAMYLCATSRDRGYDEQFFGPGTRLTVL.

A word on this clonotype: The junction shows a germline mismatch at one end, possibly a read error. The chain is built from TRBV3-1 and TRBJ2-3; D is perhaps TRBD1 or TRBD2 (5 bases each). The CDR3 covers 16 residues. Germline assignment: CDR1 LGHDT and CDR2 YNNKEL (reference sequence). CDR3 region: CAGSQVGGPSTDTQYF. CDR3 DNA: TGTGCCGGCAGCCAAGTTGGGGGACCAAGCACAGATACGCAGTATTTT.

This clonotype was picked up many times. The chain recombines TRBV12-3 or TRBV12-4 with TRBJ1-2, with TRBD1 as a possible D gene (5 bases). This CDR3 region has 12 residues. With 5 bases removed from V and 1 base from J, the gap between germline ends came to 5 bases. CDR3 in amino acids: CASSQGNYGYTF. The CDR3 region has the DNA TGTGCCAGCAGTCAGGGTAACTATGGCTACACCTTC.

This clonotype was picked up a small number of times. The V and J genes are TRBV4-3 and TRBJ2-2; 8 bases align to TRBD2. V lost 0 bases, J lost 7 bases, and 7 bases stayed unmatched. The CDR3 spans 16 residues. Germline-derived CDR1 and CDR2 are LGHNA and YSLEER. The CDR3 nucleotides are TGCGCCAGCAGCCAAGATCACGGGAGGGTCGGCGGGGAGCTGTTTTTT. It codes for CASSQDHGRVGGELFF.

About this clonotype itself: A read error may be the cause here, since a much bigger clone is one base away. The rearrangement links TRBV12-3 or TRBV12-4 to TRBJ1-5; D remains ambiguous. There are 18 residues in the CDR3. The CDR3 sequence is CGSSLAALVGSSNQPQHF. In DNA form, the CDR3 reads TGTGGCAGCAGTTTAGCGGCATTGGTAGGGTCCAGCAATCAGCCCCAGCATTTT.

As concerns this clonotype: This may stem from a read error, because a much larger clone lies one nucleotide away. DNA of the CDR3: TGTGCCAGCAGTTCCGTCCCGAGGGTCAGGGGCAAGAACACTGAAGCTTTCTTT. This gives the protein CASSSVPRVRGKNTEAFF. The V gene is TRBV2, the J gene TRBJ1-1, with D possibly matching TRBD1 (6 bases). V lost 5 bases, J lost 1 base, and 23 bases lay in between. The germline V gene has CDR1 SNHLY and CDR2 FYNNEI. The CDR3 contains 18 residues. The full variable domain, its missing parts supplied by reference TRBV2 and TRBJ1-1, is EPEVTQTPSHQVTQMGQEVILRCVPISNHLYFYWYRQILGQKVEFLVSFYNNEISEKSEIFDDQFSVERPDGSNFTLKIRSTKLEDSAMYFCASSSVPRVRGKNTEAFFGQGTRLTVV.

The V call is TRBV7-9, the J call TRBJ2-7; D is perhaps TRBD1 or TRBD2 (5 bases each). There are 16 residues in the CDR3. Trimming left V 4 bases short and J 4 bases short, with 20 bases between. Germline V gives CDR1 SEHNR, CDR2 FQNEAQ (reference sequence). Here the CDR3 reads CASSSTMGELLYEQYF. CDR3 DNA: TGTGCCAGCAGCTCTACTATGGGGGAGCTTTTGTACGAGCAGTACTTC.

The rearrangement uses TRBV6-2 or TRBV6-3 and TRBJ2-1, with 9 bases fitting TRBD1. The germline V gene has CDR1 MNHEY and CDR2 SVGEGT. Trimming took 1 base from V and 15 from J; bases not matched to a gene: 7. CDR3 length: 13 residues. Here the CDR3 reads CASSYFPGQGVFF. Here the CDR3 DNA reads TGTGCCAGCAGTTACTTCCCGGGACAGGGAGTGTTCTTC.

V usage is TRBV5-3 and J usage is TRBJ2-2, with D tentatively TRBD2 (6 bases). TRBV5-3 falls under the ORF class, with uncertain function. This CDR3 has 15 amino acids. V lost 0 bases to trimming and J lost 7 bases, with 13 bases between them. CDR3 loop: CARSLEREQGGELFF. In DNA, the CDR3 is TGTGCCAGAAGCTTGGAACGGGAGCAGGGCGGGGAGCTGTTTTTT.

This clonotype has more than one count but fewer than ten. The V gene is TRBV4-3, the J gene TRBJ1-1; D is perhaps TRBD1 (5 bases). This CDR3 contains 14 residues. The germline V gene encodes CDR1 LGHNA and CDR2 YSLEER. Trimming shortened V by 4 bases and J by 7 bases, and 16 bases separated the two germline ends. CDR3 coding DNA: TGCGCCAGCAGCCCCGTATTGGACACGAATGAAGCTTTCTTT. Amino acid sequence: CASSPVLDTNEAFF.

This chain links TRBV21-1 with TRBJ2-6. TRBV21-1 is labeled a pseudogene. This CDR3 comprises 18 residues. The CDR3: CASSKVAVLRSGANVLTF. The CDR3 DNA sequence: TGTGCCAGCAGCAAAGTAGCAGTCTTACGCTCTGGGGCCAACGTCCTGACTTTC.

On this clonotype: A much larger clone lies a single base off, so this may be a read error. The rearrangement uses TRBV3-1 and TRBJ1-1; D might be TRBD1 (5 bases). Germline loops: CDR1 LGHDT, CDR2 YNNKEL (reference sequence). The CDR3 contains 15 residues. CDR3 sequence (DNA): TGTGCCAGCAGCCATTACGGGGCGCAGGACACTGAAGCTTCCTTT. It is translated as CASSHYGAQDTEASF.

This clonotype was counted ten times or more. This rearrangement joins TRBV11-2 to TRBJ1-2; TRBD1 is a possible D gene (5 bases). V shed 5 bases and J shed 1 base, with 14 bases lying between them. The CDR3 spans 15 residues. Germline assignment: CDR1 SGHAT and CDR2 FQNNGV. CDR3 DNA sequence: TGTGCCAGCAGCAAGGCCGGGACGGATAACTATGGCTACACCTTC. Translating it yields CASSKAGTDNYGYTF. The full variable domain, rest sourced from reference TRBV11-2 and TRBJ1-2, is EAGVAQSPRYKIIEKRQSVAFWCNPISGHATLYWYQQILGQGPKLLIQFQNNGVVDDSQLPKDRFSAERLKGVDSTLKIQPAKLEDSAVYLCASSKAGTDNYGYTFGSGTRLTVV.

This clonotype was picked up many times. This sequence joins TRBV4-1 and TRBJ1-4, with D perhaps TRBD1 (6 bases). Germline lookup yields CDR1 MGHRA and CDR2 YSYEKL. The CDR3 runs to 15 residues. Trimming pared 0 bases from V and 8 bases from J, leaving 13 bases between. CDR3 protein: CASSQEGRGGEKLFF. CDR3 bases: TGCGCCAGCAGCCAAGAGGGCAGGGGAGGAGAAAAACTGTTTTTT.

Of note for this clonotype: Sequence at one end of the junction differs from germline and may be a read error. The chain employs TRBV27 and TRBJ2-2; 12 bases map to TRBD1. There are 20 residues in the CDR3. Germline V gene sequence: CDR1 MNHEY, CDR2 SMNVEV (reference sequence). CDR3 DNA: TGTGCCAGCGGTTTAGGGACAGGGGGCCTGGTAGCGGGTGGTACCGGGGAGCTGTTTTTT. Its protein is CASGLGTGGLVAGGTGELFF.

Points on this clonotype: Possible read error: a much larger clone is one base away. This sequence joins TRBV28 and TRBJ1-4; the match to TRBD1 covers 9 bases. There are 14 residues in the CDR3. CDR1 and CDR2 from the germline V gene are MDHEN and SYDVKM. The DNA of the CDR3 is TGTGCCAGCAAGCCGGACAGGGGAGGTGAAAACCTGTTTTTT. This encodes CASKPDRGGENLFF.

This clonotype was observed at least ten times. The rearrangement uses TRBV29-1 and TRBJ2-5; 8 bases match TRBD1. V lost 7 bases, J lost 2 bases, and 6 bases stayed unmatched. The CDR3 sequence is 13 residues long. From germline, CDR1 is SQVTM and CDR2 ANQGSEA. The CDR3 region has the DNA TGCAGCGCCTGGACAGGGCATCAAGAGACCCAGTACTTC. Its protein product is CSAWTGHQETQYF. The variable domain in full, with the rest retrieved from reference TRBV29-1 and TRBJ2-5, is SAVISQKPSRDICQRGTSLTIQCQVDSQVTMMFWYRQQPGQSLTLIATANQGSEATYESGFVIDKFPISRPNLTFSTLTVSNMSPEDSSIYLCSAWTGHQETQYFGPGTRLLVL.

Many counts were recorded for this clonotype. The V and J genes are TRBV7-2 and TRBJ1-1, with D perhaps TRBD1 (5 bases). The CDR3 has 12 amino acids. V lost 5 bases and J lost 10, with 14 bases in between. The germline V gene has CDR1 SGHTA and CDR2 FQGNSA. CDR3 in DNA: TGTGCCAGCAGCAGGGACCCCCTTGTAGCTTTCTTT. Translated, it gives CASSRDPLVAFF. The entire variable domain, with the rest obtained from reference TRBV7-2 and TRBJ1-1, is as follows: GAGVSQSPSNKVTEKGKDVELRCDPISGHTALYWYRQSLGQGLEFLIYFQGNSAPDKSGLPSDRFSAERTGGSVSTLTIQRTQQEDSAVYLCASSRDPLVAFFGQGTRLTVV.

The chain links TRBV3-1 to TRBJ2-5; the match to TRBD1 covers 7 bases. J was trimmed by 5 bases and V by 1 base; bases with no gene match: 13. Germline CDR1 LGHDT, CDR2 YNNKEL (reference sequence). There are 17 residues in the CDR3. CDR3 DNA sequence: TGTGCCAGCAGCCAAGCCTCAGACAGGGCTAACGAGGAGACCCAGTACTTC. Protein: CASSQASDRANEETQYF.

This clonotype showed up just a few times. The chain's CDR3 is CASSPRGMGEYNEQFF. The CDR3 region has the DNA TGTGCCAGCAGCCCTCGGGGCATGGGGGAATACAATGAGCAGTTCTTC. The J gene is TRBJ2-1, the V gene TRBV12-3 or TRBV12-4; the D gene could be TRBD1 or TRBD2 (5 bases each). The CDR3 runs to 16 residues. V was cut by 6 bases and J by 4 bases, with 19 bases left in between.

This clonotype was recorded a few times. The CDR3 DNA sequence: TGTGCCAGCAGCCAAGCGCGGGTTGGGGAGCTGTTTTTT. Protein: CASSQARVGELFF. This chain joins TRBV4-2 and TRBJ2-2, with TRBD2 as a possible D gene (5 bases). The CDR3 extends over 13 amino acids. Trimming took 1 base from V and 8 from J, leaving 8 bases between them. Germline CDR1 and CDR2: LGHNA and YNFKEQ.

The rearrangement joins TRBV7-9 to TRBJ2-7; no clear D gene. The V gene's germline CDR1 is SEHNR and CDR2 FQNEAQ (reference sequence). V was cut by 5 bases and J by 0 bases, with 17 bases left in between. The CDR3 is 16 amino acids. CDR3 in DNA: TGTGCCAGCAGCCCTAGGTCGACTCGAAGCTCCTACGAGCAGTACGTC. Translated: CASSPRSTRSSYEQYV.

This clonotype turned up a few times. A much more abundant neighbour one base away suggests this may be a read error. CDR3 DNA sequence: TGCAGCGGGGCCGGGACAGGGGAGTCCCAGTGCTTC. This sequence encodes CSGAGTGESQCF. This rearrangement joins TRBV29-1 to TRBJ2-7; 10 positions agree with TRBD1. This CDR3 region has 12 residues. From germline, CDR1 is SQVTM and CDR2 ANQGSEA.

This clonotype has a single count. A read error may explain this, as a much larger clone is one base away. The rearrangement links TRBV20-1 to TRBJ2-7; TRBD1 might be the D (6 bases). CDR1 and CDR2 (germline): DFQATT, SNEGSKA (reference sequence). Trimming pared 5 bases from V and 2 bases from J, leaving 13 bases between. CDR3 length: 13 amino acids. CDR3 coding DNA: TGCAGTGCTGACCGGGACAACCCCTACGAGCAGTACTTC. Translated: CSADRDNPYEQYF.

There are many counts of this clonotype. This chain joins TRBV6-5 and TRBJ2-3; 8 bases map to TRBD1. Germline CDR1 MNHEY, CDR2 SVGAGI. The junction had 2 bases not matched to a gene; V was cut back by 2 bases and J by 1 base. The CDR3 contains 15 residues. DNA of the CDR3: TGTGCCAGCAGTTACCGGACAGGGCGCACAGATACGCAGTATTTT. Amino acid sequence: CASSYRTGRTDTQYF.

This clonotype was counted only a few times. The rearrangement joins TRBV28 to TRBJ1-5, with D hard to call. This CDR3 is 17 amino acids long. Trimming left V 5 bases short and J 3 bases short, with 20 bases between. The germline CDR1 and CDR2 sequences are MDHEN and SYDVKM. In DNA form, the CDR3 reads TGTGCCAGCAGTCCGGCCGGTTACAGAGCCGACAATCAGCCCCAGCATTTT. This codes for CASSPAGYRADNQPQHF.

This clonotype was seen a few times. This rearrangement joins TRBV6-2 or TRBV6-3 to TRBJ1-4; D uncertain. The V gene's germline CDR1 is MNHEY and CDR2 SVGEGT. Between the trimmed V and J ends, which lost 0 bases and 7 bases, there was a span of 21 bases. CDR3 length equals 18 residues. CDR3 protein: CASSYSIYGHRMGEKLFF. The DNA for the CDR3 is TGTGCCAGCAGTTACTCGATATACGGCCACCGGATGGGTGAAAAACTGTTTTTT.

On this clonotype itself: A much more abundant neighbour one base away suggests this may be a read error. Because the CDR3 is missing its conserved closing phenylalanine or tryptophan, this is likely a read error. This sequence joins TRBV4-3 and TRBJ1-3; D is uncertain. V dropped 0 bases and J dropped 0 bases, with 9 bases sitting between them. CDR3 length: 16 residues. Looked up from germline, CDR1 is LGHNA and CDR2 is YSLEER. CDR3 bases: TGCGCCAGCAGCCAAGATCGAACGAGCTCTGGAAACACCATATATCTT. Encoded protein: CASSQDRTSSGNTIYL.

With regard to this clonotype: A much larger clone differs from this one at a single base, so this may be a read error. V is TRBV11-2 and J is TRBJ2-3; 7 nucleotides align to TRBD2. V lost 5 bases to trimming and J lost 4 bases; unmatched junction nucleotides: 15. This CDR3 comprises 17 residues. The V gene's germline CDR1 is SGHAT and CDR2 FQNNGV. The CDR3 spells CASSRGVAERGSDTQYF. CDR3 in DNA: TGTGCCAGCAGCCGGGGGGTAGCGGAACGGGGGTCAGATACGCAGTATTTT.